The 25 T cell receptor beta chains presented below share a single source sample, sequenced in a study of regulatory T cells in long-lasting Graves disease. Time point: persistent/refractory GD, antithyroid drugs over 5 years with positive TRAb. The TCR library was made from RNA that had been extracted from PBMCs in TRIzol. Arm-PCR of CDR3 regions and iRepertoire HTBI primers were used to build TCR beta libraries. TCRdb independently ran MiXCR on the multiplex PCR reads; one entry per CDR3 protein. Among roughly 700,000 distinct CDR3 sequences listed, about 32% were seen once. The sequencing used peripheral blood mononuclear cells (PBMCs), collected when the disease was refractory, from a patient treated with antithyroid drugs. These receptors were collected from a female donor with Graves disease.

The chain is built from TRBV5-1 and TRBJ2-7, with D possibly matching TRBD1 (6 bases). This CDR3 has 13 residues. Germline V gene data show CDR1 as SGHRS and CDR2 as YFSETQ. Trimming took off 4 bases at V and 2 bases at J, with 10 bases between the two ends. In DNA form, the CDR3 reads TGCGCCAGCAGCCGACAGGAGACCTACGAGCAGTACTTC. The encoded protein is CASSRQETYEQYF.

This clonotype was found a few times. The chain employs TRBV7-9 and TRBJ2-7; D not certain. Per the germline V gene, CDR1 is SEHNR and CDR2 is FQNEAQ (reference sequence). V was shortened by 5 bases and J by 1 base, with 9 bases between the two germline ends. This CDR3 has 13 amino acids. CDR3 nucleotide sequence: TGTGCCAGCAGCCCAGACACGTCCTACGAGCAGTACTTC. As protein: CASSPDTSYEQYF.

Notes on this clonotype: Being one base from a much bigger clone, this may be a read error. The genes are TRBV6-1 and TRBJ2-7; TRBD2 aligns across 7 bases. Looked up from germline, CDR1 is MNHNS and CDR2 is SASEGT. CDR3 length: 13 residues. V shed 1 base, J shed 4 bases, and the junction held 1 base outside the gene matches. The DNA of the CDR3 is TGTGCCAGCAGTGAAGTGGGAGGGTACGAGCAGTACTTC. It specifies CASSEVGGYEQYF.

The V call is TRBV12-3 or TRBV12-4, the J call TRBJ1-2; TRBD1 is a possible D gene (6 bases). The CDR3 has 14 residues. V was pared by 1 base and J by 10 bases, with 16 bases between. CDR3 coding DNA: TGTGCCAGCAGTTTAGATTCGGGGGGCGTTGACTACACCTTC. Its translation: CASSLDSGGVDYTF.

In its sample, this clonotype was seen once. A far larger clone differs by one base, so this is likely a read error. The chain combines TRBV5-4 with TRBJ1-1; no firm D call. CDR1 is SGHNT, CDR2 YYREEE, per germline (reference sequence). V was cut by 0 bases and J by 1 base, with 7 bases left in between. There are 14 residues in the CDR3. CDR3 residues: CASSLVTENTEAFF. In DNA, the CDR3 is TGTGCCAGCAGCTTGGTGACGGAGAACACTGAAGCTTTCTTT.

This clonotype occurred a few times. V and J are TRBV7-9 and TRBJ2-7, with 12 bases that match TRBD2. The J segment lost 3 bases and the V segment lost 5 bases, leaving 5 bases of the junction unmatched. The CDR3 extends over 15 amino acids. CDR1 is SEHNR, CDR2 FQNEAQ, per germline (reference sequence). CDR3 sequence reads: CASSPSGREGYEQYF. The CDR3 DNA reads as TGTGCCAGCAGCCCTAGCGGGAGGGAAGGCTACGAGCAGTACTTC. Filled out from reference TRBV7-9 and TRBJ2-7, the complete variable domain reads DTGVSQNPRHKITKRGQNVTFRCDPISEHNRLYWYRQTLGQGPEFLTYFQNEAQLEKSRLLSDRFSAERPKGSFSTLEIQRTEQGDSAMYLCASSPSGREGYEQYFGPGTRLTVT.

The chain carries TRBV30 and TRBJ2-2; D is ambiguous. Germline values: CDR1 GTSNPN, CDR2 SVGIG (reference sequence). The CDR3 is 14 amino acids. The V gene lost 0 bases and the J gene lost 1 base, with 6 bases spanning the gap. The CDR3 DNA reads as TGTGCCTGGAGTGTCCAGCGGAACACCGGGGAGCTGTTTTTT. Protein: CAWSVQRNTGELFF.

This clonotype has only a few counts. The chain carries TRBV3-1 and TRBJ1-2; the D gene is possibly TRBD1 (5 bases). This CDR3 is built from 15 residues. Between the trimmed V and J ends, which lost 4 bases and 4 bases, there was a span of 16 bases. CDR1 is LGHDT, CDR2 YNNKEL, per germline (reference sequence). Here the CDR3 reads CASSPAWGISYGYTF. The DNA of the CDR3 is TGTGCCAGCAGCCCAGCCTGGGGGATTTCCTATGGCTACACCTTC.

The chain links TRBV6-1 to TRBJ1-1; D is ambiguous. Trimming took off 5 bases at V and 7 bases at J, with 8 bases between the two ends. CDR1 and CDR2 from the germline V gene are MNHNS and SASEGT. CDR3 size: 11 residues. CDR3 sequence reads: CASSQTREAFF. The CDR3 DNA sequence: TGTGCCAGCAGTCAGACACGTGAAGCTTTCTTT.

The genes are TRBV20-1 and TRBJ1-6; D not resolved. Germline V gives CDR1 DFQATT, CDR2 SNEGSKA (reference sequence). This CDR3 is 14 amino acids long. Trimming took 6 bases from V and 8 from J, leaving 17 bases between them. CDR3 DNA sequence: TGCAGTGCGGGAGTAGGATCAAGTGATTCACCCCTCCACTTT. Its translation is CSAGVGSSDSPLHF.

With respect to this clonotype: Sequence at one end of the junction differs from germline and may be a read error. The chain is built from TRBV10-3 and TRBJ1-1; unclear D gene. In germline, CDR1 is ENHRY, CDR2 SYGVKD. The CDR3 consists of 12 residues. This CDR3 reads CGISASNGEAFF. In nucleotides, the CDR3 is TGTGGCATCAGTGCCTCGAACGGTGAAGCTTTCTTT.

This clonotype came up a few times. The gene calls are TRBV24-1 and TRBJ1-2, with no clear D. Per germline, CDR1 KGHDR and CDR2 SFDVKD. Trimming shortened V by 1 base and J by 4 bases, and 18 bases separated the two germline ends. The CDR3 extends over 17 amino acids. CDR3: CATSDLLKGPQCYGYTF. The CDR3 DNA is TGTGCCACCAGTGATTTATTGAAGGGTCCTCAGTGCTATGGCTACACCTTC.

The chain joins TRBV7-2 to TRBJ1-2, with TRBD1 as a possible D gene (6 bases). This CDR3 comprises 14 residues. Germline lookup yields CDR1 SGHTA and CDR2 FQGNSA. V shed 0 bases and J shed 4 bases, with 9 bases lying between them. The CDR3 reads CASSLAKGVYGYTF. CDR3 coding DNA: TGTGCCAGCAGCTTAGCGAAGGGGGTCTATGGCTACACCTTC.

This clonotype was seen repeatedly, ten times or more. The chain carries TRBV2 and TRBJ1-4, with a tentative D call TRBD1 (5 bases). CDR3 length equals 14 residues. The germline V gene has CDR1 SNHLY and CDR2 FYNNEI. With 8 bases removed from V and 7 bases from J, the gap between germline ends came to 17 bases. The CDR3 coding sequence is TGTGCCAGCGGTCGGGGGGTGTCGGCTGAAAAACTGTTTTTT. It specifies CASGRGVSAEKLFF.

This sequence joins TRBV20-1 and TRBJ2-7; possibly TRBD1 or TRBD2 for D (5 bases each). V was shortened by 6 bases and J by 2 bases, with 14 bases between the two germline ends. The CDR3 covers 13 residues. The germline V gene has CDR1 DFQATT and CDR2 SNEGSKA (reference sequence). CDR3 in amino acids: CSAPGPRAYEQYF. CDR3 DNA sequence: TGCAGTGCCCCGGGACCCAGGGCCTACGAGCAGTACTTC.

The chain joins TRBV27 to TRBJ2-7; a weak D match, TRBD1 (6 bases). V was pared by 4 bases and J by 4 bases, with 14 bases between. The CDR3 is made up of 14 amino acids. Germline loops: CDR1 MNHEY, CDR2 SMNVEV (reference sequence). The CDR3 loop is CASSSGNTGYEQYF. CDR3 nucleotides: TGTGCCAGCAGTTCGGGTAATACAGGGTACGAGCAGTACTTC.

This sequence joins TRBV3-1 and TRBJ1-4; weak D call: TRBD1 (5 bases). Germline V gene sequence: CDR1 LGHDT, CDR2 YNNKEL (reference sequence). Trimming pared 3 bases from V and 5 bases from J, leaving 19 bases between. The CDR3 is 17 amino acids. CDR3 protein: CASSQWQGLGGNEKLFF. Written as DNA, the CDR3 is TGTGCCAGCAGCCAGTGGCAGGGCCTTGGGGGAAATGAAAAACTGTTTTTT.

Many counts were recorded for this clonotype. J is TRBJ1-1 and V is TRBV7-2; unclear D gene. Looked up from germline, CDR1 is SGHTA and CDR2 is FQGNSA. With 1 base removed from V and 4 bases from J, the gap between germline ends came to 7 bases. The CDR3 is 13 residues long. This chain's CDR3 is CASSLGMGTEAFF. CDR3 in DNA: TGTGCCAGCAGCTTAGGCATGGGCACTGAAGCTTTCTTT.

The J gene is TRBJ2-7, the V gene TRBV18, with 12 bases lining up with TRBD2. With V trimmed by 4 bases and J by 2 bases, 12 bases remained unmatched. This CDR3 spans 18 amino acids. CDR1 is KGHSH and CDR2 is LQKENI in the germline V gene. The DNA of the CDR3 is TGTGCCAGCTCACTATCTCGACTAGCGGGAGCAGGTCCCTACGAGCAGTACTTC. Its translation is CASSLSRLAGAGPYEQYF.

This rearrangement joins TRBV6-1 to TRBJ1-5; 11 bases align to TRBD1. Trimming cost V 5 bases and J 2 bases; bases outside gene matches: 8. The CDR3 contains 17 residues. Germline V gene data show CDR1 as MNHNS and CDR2 as SASEGT. The CDR3 sequence: CASSHRTGGVGNQPQHF. The CDR3 DNA is TGTGCCAGCAGTCATCGGACAGGGGGCGTAGGCAATCAGCCCCAGCATTTT.

V is TRBV6-2 or TRBV6-3 and J is TRBJ1-1; D call uncertain. This CDR3 has 13 residues. CDR1 and CDR2 (germline): MNHEY, SVGEGT. Trimming took 2 bases from V and 12 from J, leaving 16 bases between them. Here the CDR3 reads CASSYRDGDFSFF. The CDR3 region has the DNA TGTGCCAGCAGTTACAGGGATGGGGATTTTTCTTTCTTT.

The genes are TRBV3-1 and TRBJ1-1; the D gene is possibly TRBD1 (5 bases). Trimming cost V 3 bases and J 4 bases, with 12 bases left between them. Germline loops: CDR1 LGHDT, CDR2 YNNKEL (reference sequence). This CDR3 has 14 amino acids. This CDR3 is CASSHEGWVTEAFF. The CDR3 nucleotides read TGTGCCAGCAGCCATGAGGGGTGGGTCACTGAAGCTTTCTTT. The full variable domain, completed using reference TRBV3-1 and TRBJ1-1, is DTAVSQTPKYLVTQMGNDKSIKCEQNLGHDTMYWYKQDSKKFLKIMFSYNNKELIINETVPNRFSPKSPDKAHLNLHINSLELGDSAVYFCASSHEGWVTEAFFGQGTRLTVV.

V usage is TRBV6-1 and J usage is TRBJ2-7; TRBD2 aligns across 7 bases. Germline lookup yields CDR1 MNHNS and CDR2 SASEGT. V lost 10 bases, J lost 2 bases, and 5 bases stayed unmatched. CDR3 length: 12 residues. For the CDR3, the DNA is TGTGCCATTCTAGCGGATACCTACGAGCAGTACTTC. It yields the protein CAILADTYEQYF.

This clonotype was observed a few times. The genes are TRBV9 and TRBJ1-4; D is unresolved. V was clipped by 3 bases and J by 4 bases, with 13 bases between them. This CDR3 has 15 amino acids. Germline CDR1 is SGDLS and CDR2 is YYNGEE. The CDR3 sequence is CASSGGWPGNEKLFF. The DNA for the CDR3 is TGTGCCAGCAGCGGAGGGTGGCCGGGTAATGAAAAACTGTTTTTT.

The CDR3 loop is CASSLRLGVETQYF. The DNA for the CDR3 is TGTGCCAGCAGCCTCAGACTGGGGGTAGAGACCCAGTACTTC. The chain has TRBV11-2 and TRBJ2-5; TRBD1 or TRBD2 may be the D gene (5 bases each). The CDR3 contains 14 residues. Germline assignment: CDR1 SGHAT and CDR2 FQNNGV. Deletions cut 5 bases from V and 4 bases from J, with 14 bases between.